The 27 T cell receptor beta chains below all came from one sample that was sequenced in a study of early T cells in non-severe SARS-CoV-2 infection. MiXCR, applied by TCRdb to the 5' RACE reads, yields one record per CDR3 protein. Among 25,000 to 35,000 distinct CDR3 sequences listed, 5.7% were seen once. The sequencing sample was made of whole blood. All receptors derive from an adult who was a healthcare worker with PCR-confirmed SARS-CoV-2 infection or an uninfected control (not recorded which).

This clonotype was counted many times. The chain links TRBV7-8 to TRBJ2-3; D remains unclear. This CDR3 comprises 14 residues. Germline V gene lookup returns CDR1 SGHVS and CDR2 FQNEAQ. V lost 2 bases and J 2 bases, leaving 8 bases between the germline ends. CDR3 in DNA: TGTGCCAGCAGCTTATGGCGGATCACAGATACGCAGTATTTT. Its translation: CASSLWRITDTQYF. Filled out from reference TRBV7-8 and TRBJ2-3, the complete variable domain reads GAGVSQSPRYKVAKRGQDVALRCDPISGHVSLFWYQQALGQGPEFLTYFQNEAQLDKSGLPSDRFFAERPEGSVSTLKIQRTQQEDSAVYLCASSLWRITDTQYFGPGTRLTVL.

This clonotype was detected ten times or more. The rearrangement links TRBV5-1 to TRBJ2-7, with 8 bases matching TRBD2. There are 15 residues in the CDR3. Germline V gene data show CDR1 as SGHRS and CDR2 as YFSETQ. V trimming: 0 bases; J trimming: 0 bases; junction bases outside the gene matches: 2. Here the CDR3 reads CASSLGTSSSYEQYF. The CDR3 DNA follows: TGCGCCAGCAGCTTGGGGACTAGCAGCTCCTACGAGCAGTACTTC.

This clonotype was seen repeatedly, ten times or more. The chain combines TRBV7-9 with TRBJ1-4; D not resolved. The CDR3 length is 11 residues. Trimming took 7 bases from V and 8 from J, leaving 8 bases between them. Germline V gene lookup returns CDR1 SEHNR and CDR2 FQNEAQ (reference sequence). CDR3 amino acids: CASTRTEKLFF. The CDR3 nucleotides are TGTGCCAGCACCCGAACCGAAAAACTGTTTTTT.

The rearrangement uses TRBV15 and TRBJ2-3; D is perhaps TRBD1 (6 bases). The germline V gene has CDR1 LNHNV and CDR2 YYDKDF (reference sequence). This CDR3 contains 14 residues. Trimming left V 2 bases short and J 2 bases short, with 8 bases between. The CDR3 bases are TGTGCCACCAGCAGACAGGGGACCACAGATACGCAGTATTTT. Its protein product is CATSRQGTTDTQYF. The variable domain in full, completed from reference TRBV15 and TRBJ2-3, reads DAMVIQNPRYQVTQFGKPVTLSCSQTLNHNVMYWYQQKSSQAPKLLFHYYDKDFNNEADTPDNFQSRRPNTSFCFLDIRSPGLGDTAMYLCATSRQGTTDTQYFGPGTRLTVL.

This clonotype was counted ten times or more. This CDR3 is CSARDGIGWLPDTQYF. The DNA for the CDR3 is TGCAGTGCTAGAGATGGTATCGGCTGGCTACCAGATACGCAGTATTTT. The chain joins TRBV20-1 to TRBJ2-3; D gene uncertain. The V end lost 0 bases, the J end lost 4 bases, and 17 bases lay between the germline ends. The germline CDR1 and CDR2 sequences are DFQATT and SNEGSKA (reference sequence). The CDR3 is 16 residues long.

There are many counts of this clonotype. V usage is TRBV6-1 and J usage is TRBJ1-1, with a weak D call TRBD1 (6 bases). Germline CDR1 MNHNS, CDR2 SASEGT. The length of the CDR3 is 14 residues. Trimming shortened V by 6 bases and J by 8 bases, and 19 bases separated the two germline ends. The CDR3 coding sequence is TGTGCCAGCAGAGGTACAGGGAAAATTTTAGAAGCTTTCTTT. It is translated as CASRGTGKILEAFF.

This clonotype was observed a handful of times. This chain connects TRBV10-1 to TRBJ2-1; no clear D. CDR3 size: 12 residues. Trimming removed 3 bases from V and 6 bases from J, with 6 bases in between. Looked up from germline, CDR1 is WNHNN and CDR2 is SYGVQD (reference sequence). The CDR3 nucleotides read TGCGCCAGCAGTGATGGGATCAATGAGCAGTTCTTC. It specifies CASSDGINEQFF.

This clonotype was picked up many times. The chain carries TRBV7-2 and TRBJ2-2, with unresolved D. The CDR3 loop spans 13 amino acids. Germline values: CDR1 SGHTA, CDR2 FQGNSA. Trimming shortened V by 6 bases and J by 7 bases, and 12 bases separated the two germline ends. The DNA of the CDR3 is TGTGCCAGCAGAGAGGCGGTTGGCGGGGAGCTGTTTTTT. Protein: CASREAVGGELFF.

The sample holds many counts of this clonotype. The V and J genes are TRBV6-2 or TRBV6-3 and TRBJ2-3; maybe TRBD2 (5 bases). V was clipped by 6 bases and J by 3 bases, with 13 bases between them. The CDR3 has 14 amino acids. CDR1 is MNHEY and CDR2 is SVGEGT in the germline V gene. Here the CDR3 reads CASRHRGRTDTQYF. CDR3 DNA: TGTGCCAGCAGACACCGGGGAAGGACAGATACGCAGTATTTT.

This clonotype was recorded at least ten times. For the CDR3, the DNA is TGTGCCAGCAGTTCAGGGCTGACTGGCACAGATACGCAGTATTTT. This gives the protein CASSSGLTGTDTQYF. This chain joins TRBV28 and TRBJ2-3, with a tentative D call TRBD1 (5 bases). CDR1 and CDR2 (germline): MDHEN, SYDVKM. The V end lost 4 bases, the J end lost 1 base, and 12 bases lay between the germline ends. The CDR3 extends over 15 amino acids.

This clonotype was recorded a few times. The chain is built from TRBV30 and TRBJ1-3; D is possibly TRBD1 (5 bases). CDR1 is GTSNPN, CDR2 SVGIG, per germline (reference sequence). The CDR3 runs 15 residues. With 0 bases removed from V and 4 bases from J, the gap between germline ends came to 13 bases. The CDR3 nucleotides are TGTGCCTGGAGTGTACTGGGGGGGACGGGAAACACCATATATTTT. Translation: CAWSVLGGTGNTIYF. Together with reference TRBV30 and TRBJ1-3, the CDR3 gives the full variable domain: SQTIHQWPATLVQPVGSPLSLECTVEGTSNPNLYWYRQAAGRGLQLLFYSVGIGQISSEVPQNLSASRPQDRQFILSSKKLLLSDSGFYLCAWSVLGGTGNTIYFGEGSWLTVV.

This clonotype appeared many times. This chain uses TRBV18 with TRBJ2-3; TRBD2 matches 8 bases. The CDR3 has 15 amino acids. V lost 4 bases and J lost 6; bases outside the gene matches: 9. The germline V gene encodes CDR1 KGHSH and CDR2 LQKENI. CDR3 protein: CASSRAAGAVDTQYF. CDR3 nucleotide sequence: TGTGCCAGCTCACGAGCAGCGGGAGCGGTGGATACGCAGTATTTT. Looking up the rest from reference TRBV18 and TRBJ2-3 gives the full variable domain: NAGVMQNPRHLVRRRGQEARLRCSPMKGHSHVYWYRQLPEEGLKFMVYLQKENIIDESGMPKERFSAEFPKEGPSILRIQQVVRGDSAAYFCASSRAAGAVDTQYFGPGTRLTVL.

This clonotype was recorded a few times. The chain is built from TRBV25-1 and TRBJ1-1, with D perhaps TRBD1 (6 bases). Per germline, CDR1 MGHDK and CDR2 SYGVNS. V lost 3 bases and J lost 6, with 17 bases in between. The CDR3 has 15 amino acids. The CDR3 loop is CASSDFSTGPPEAFF. The CDR3 region has the DNA TGTGCCAGCAGTGACTTCTCCACAGGGCCCCCTGAAGCTTTCTTT.

This clonotype was detected ten times or more. This chain joins TRBV6-1 and TRBJ1-6; D is unresolved. The germline CDR1 and CDR2 sequences are MNHNS and SASEGT. The CDR3 is made up of 15 amino acids. V lost 4 bases, J lost 9 bases, and 16 bases lay in between. CDR3 nucleotide sequence: TGTGCCAGCAGTGTAGGCCAGGCTGGCGGTTCACCCCTCCACTTT. Protein: CASSVGQAGGSPLHF.

This clonotype was counted between two and nine times. The chain links TRBV20-1 to TRBJ1-5, with TRBD1 as a possible D gene (6 bases). The CDR3 contains 14 residues. Trimming pared 4 bases from V and 7 bases from J, leaving 17 bases between. Germline V gene data show CDR1 as DFQATT and CDR2 as SNEGSKA (reference sequence). The CDR3 sequence is CSATRGPMRQPQHF. The CDR3 region has the DNA TGCAGTGCTACCCGGGGGCCCATGAGACAGCCCCAGCATTTT.

The chain is built from TRBV19 and TRBJ1-2; D gene uncertain. The CDR3 covers 11 residues. Trimming took off 3 bases at V and 5 bases at J, with 4 bases between the two ends. Germline CDR1 LNHDA, CDR2 SQIVND (reference sequence). The CDR3 nucleotides read TGTGCCAGTAGTATGGCTTATGGCTACACCTTC. Its protein product is CASSMAYGYTF.

This clonotype appeared a few times. The chain has TRBV7-6 and TRBJ1-6, with 7 bases identical to TRBD1. This CDR3 is built from 16 residues. Losses at the gene ends were 5 bases for V and 9 bases for J; bases not matched to a gene: 13. CDR1 and CDR2 from the germline V gene are SGHVS and FNYEAQ. The CDR3: CASSAKTRQGTSPLHF. In DNA form, the CDR3 reads TGTGCCAGCAGCGCAAAAACCCGACAGGGAACTTCACCCCTCCACTTT.

This clonotype appeared a few times. The chain combines TRBV7-2 with TRBJ1-2; D gene uncertain. Per the germline V gene, CDR1 is SGHTA and CDR2 is FQGNSA. This CDR3 spans 13 amino acids. Trimming left V 5 bases short and J 2 bases short, with 9 bases between. This chain's CDR3 is CASSSTENYGYTF. CDR3 bases: TGTGCCAGCAGCAGTACAGAGAACTATGGCTACACCTTC.

This clonotype was seen a handful of times. This chain links TRBV5-1 with TRBJ2-3; D remains unclear. Germline lookup yields CDR1 SGHRS and CDR2 YFSETQ. V lost 1 base to trimming and J lost 2 bases, with 8 bases between them. The CDR3 runs 14 residues. The CDR3 spells CASSLNRPTDTQYF. The CDR3, as DNA: TGCGCCAGCAGCTTGAACAGACCCACAGATACGCAGTATTTT.

This clonotype was recorded many times. V and J are TRBV7-3 and TRBJ2-1, with 7 nucleotides matching TRBD2. V lost 3 bases, J lost 8 bases, and 13 bases stayed unmatched. Germline V gives CDR1 SGHTA, CDR2 FQGTGA. CDR3 length equals 16 residues. The CDR3 DNA is TGTGCCAGCAGCTTTTTCCTCGGCGGGAGTATCGATGAGCAGTTCTTC. It translates to CASSFFLGGSIDEQFF.

This clonotype appeared many times. The genes are TRBV6-4 and TRBJ1-1, with unresolved D. Trimming pared 7 bases from V and 4 bases from J, leaving 16 bases between. There are 14 residues in the CDR3. Per germline, CDR1 MRHNA and CDR2 SNTAGT. CDR3 in amino acids: CASTLDWTSTEAFF. CDR3 in DNA: TGTGCCAGCACCTTAGACTGGACGAGCACTGAAGCTTTCTTT.

This clonotype was picked up a small number of times. The V gene is TRBV7-9, the J gene TRBJ2-7; possibly TRBD1 or TRBD2 for D (5 bases each). The V and J ends lost 1 base and 3 bases respectively, with 7 bases between them. The germline V gene has CDR1 SEHNR and CDR2 FQNEAQ (reference sequence). The CDR3 runs to 13 residues. The CDR3 DNA reads TGTGCCAGCAGCTTAGGTGGGGGCTACGAGCAGTACGTC. The encoded protein is CASSLGGGYEQYV.

This clonotype came up a few times. This chain links TRBV7-9 with TRBJ1-2, with 9 bases that match TRBD1. The CDR3 totals 16 residues. Germline lookup yields CDR1 SEHNR and CDR2 FQNEAQ (reference sequence). The J segment lost 3 bases and the V segment lost 4 bases, leaving 9 bases of the junction unmatched. The CDR3: CASSSHTGGAYYGYTF. In DNA form, the CDR3 reads TGTGCCAGCAGCTCTCACACAGGGGGCGCATACTATGGCTACACCTTC.

This clonotype was seen at least ten times. V is TRBV7-2 and J is TRBJ1-2; no reliable D call. In germline, CDR1 is SGHTA, CDR2 FQGNSA. V was trimmed by 0 bases and J by 5 bases, leaving 10 bases between them. The CDR3 loop spans 14 amino acids. This chain's CDR3 is CASSLAGQTYGYTF. In DNA form, the CDR3 reads TGTGCCAGCAGCTTAGCGGGTCAGACTTATGGCTACACCTTC.

This clonotype was observed many times. V usage is TRBV11-2 and J usage is TRBJ2-1, with a tentative D call TRBD2 (6 bases). From germline, CDR1 is SGHAT and CDR2 FQNNGV. The CDR3 has 16 residues. V was trimmed by 5 bases and J by 8 bases, leaving 22 bases between them. CDR3 DNA: TGTGCCAGCAGCCCCCAACGTTGGGGGGTAGAGGATGAGCAGTTCTTC. Amino acids: CASSPQRWGVEDEQFF.

This clonotype was seen at least ten times. This chain connects TRBV4-3 to TRBJ2-3; D might be TRBD1 or TRBD2, each matching 5 bases. The CDR3 is 14 residues long. V was clipped by 4 bases and J by 1 base, with 9 bases between them. Germline CDR1 LGHNA, CDR2 YSLEER. For the CDR3, the DNA is TGCGCCAGCAGCCCACCGGGGCGCACAGATACGCAGTATTTT. Its translation is CASSPPGRTDTQYF.

This clonotype has a count of ten or more. V usage is TRBV7-2 and J usage is TRBJ2-7, with D possibly matching TRBD2 (5 bases). CDR3 size: 12 residues. The germline V gene has CDR1 SGHTA and CDR2 FQGNSA. V lost 5 bases and J lost 7, with 12 bases in between. CDR3 residues: CASSQSSWEQYF. The CDR3 nucleotides are TGTGCCAGCAGCCAATCTAGCTGGGAGCAGTACTTC.